What follows are 8 T cell receptor beta chains derived from one specimen sequenced in a study of beta chain features in type 1 diabetes. The entirety of the isolated RNA underwent reverse transcription, so expressed TCRB transcripts were sequenced. Libraries were prepared by immunoSEQ multiplex PCR; TCRdb keeps only in-frame clonotypes and omits some of them. Of fewer than 25,000 clones listed, roughly 66% were seen once; the top ten hold roughly 4.5%. Their antigen targets remain unknown. Study observations and caveats: Among all four CD4+ subsets, Type 1 diabetes patients had TCRB CDR3s that were moderately but significantly shorter.

Source material: Tregs from blood. These receptors were obtained from a man aged 18 to 30 with type 1 diabetes.

This clone was observed a single time. The chain uses TRBV6-5 and TRBJ1-1; 8 nucleotides align to TRBD1. The CDR3 is 14 amino acids. Trimming cost V 5 bases and J 0 bases; bases outside gene matches: 2. Germline V lookup: CDR1 MNHEY, CDR2 SVGAGI. The CDR3 protein is CASSRQGLNTEAFF. DNA of the CDR3: TGTGCCAGCAGTCGACAGGGGTTGAACACTGAAGCTTTCTTT.

The chain joins TRBV7-2 to TRBJ2-2; D possibly corresponds to TRBD1 (6 bases). The CDR3 is 13 residues long. CDR1 and CDR2 from the germline V gene are SGHTA and FQGNSA. The V end lost 7 bases, the J end lost 6 bases, and 12 bases lay between the germline ends. This CDR3 is CASNGGTAGELFF. CDR3 bases: TGTGCCAGCAATGGGGGCACAGCCGGGGAGCTGTTTTTT.

The rearrangement uses TRBV7-9 and TRBJ1-1; a possible D gene is TRBD1 (5 bases). Per germline, CDR1 SEHNR and CDR2 FQNEAQ (reference sequence). Trimming removed 5 bases from V and 4 bases from J, with 11 bases in between. The CDR3 length is 13 residues. The CDR3 sequence: CASSEMGGTEAFF. Written as DNA, the CDR3 is TGTGCCAGCAGCGAAATGGGGGGCACTGAAGCTTTCTTT.

CDR3 DNA sequence: TGTGCCAGCAGCTCGACACCCTTGCCCGAGCAGTACTTC. Protein: CASSSTPLPEQYF. The chain couples TRBV7-9 to TRBJ2-7; D is undetermined. V was pared by 4 bases and J by 6 bases, with 13 bases between. From germline, CDR1 is SEHNR and CDR2 FQNEAQ (reference sequence). The CDR3 length is 13 residues.

Only a few counts were recorded for this clone. The rearrangement links TRBV28 to TRBJ2-7, with D possibly being TRBD2 (5 bases). The germline gives CDR1 MDHEN, CDR2 SYDVKM. This CDR3 contains 16 residues. Trimming left V 3 bases short and J 0 bases short, with 15 bases between. This CDR3 is CASSFSSASGSYEQYF. The CDR3 nucleotides read TGTGCCAGCAGTTTTAGTTCGGCGAGCGGCTCCTACGAGCAGTACTTC.

V usage is TRBV5-1 and J usage is TRBJ1-4; a possible D gene is TRBD1 (5 bases). The length of the CDR3 is 15 residues. Germline V CDR1 and CDR2: SGHRS, YFSETQ. The V gene lost 6 bases and the J gene lost 5 bases, with 17 bases spanning the gap. CDR3 region: CASKSGQGQNEKLFF. CDR3 in DNA: TGCGCCAGCAAATCCGGACAAGGCCAAAATGAAAAACTGTTTTTT. The full variable domain, in which reference TRBV5-1 and TRBJ1-4 provide the parts outside the CDR3, is KAGVTQTPRYLIKTRGQQVTLSCSPISGHRSVSWYQQTPGQGLQFLFEYFSETQRNKGNFPGRFSGRQFSNSRSEMNVSTLELGDSALYLCASKSGQGQNEKLFFGSGTQLSVL.

This clone is medium-sized (0.01 to 0.1%) by share. The chain is built from TRBV7-2 and TRBJ1-5; D uncertain. This CDR3 contains 15 residues. V lost 4 bases and J 5 bases, leaving 15 bases between the germline ends. CDR1 SGHTA and CDR2 FQGNSA come from the germline V gene. The CDR3 loop is CASSSEARPHQPQHF. Here the CDR3 DNA reads TGTGCCAGCAGCTCGGAGGCCAGGCCACATCAGCCCCAGCATTTT.

This rearrangement joins TRBV28 to TRBJ2-7; D possibly corresponds to TRBD2 (6 bases). This CDR3 comprises 14 residues. V dropped 2 bases and J dropped 3 bases, with 11 bases sitting between them. Germline V gene lookup returns CDR1 MDHEN and CDR2 SYDVKM. CDR3 loop: CASSLGGVYYEQYF. CDR3 coding DNA: TGTGCCAGCAGTTTAGGAGGGGTGTACTACGAGCAGTACTTC.